The 28 T cell receptor beta chains below come from one sample, sequenced in a study of PD-1 blockade in classical Hodgkin lymphoma. Exposure to brentuximab vedotin varied, and each patient had relapsed following autologous stem cell transplantation. Generated by immunoSEQ multiplex PCR, the TCRdb table keeps only in-frame clones and is missing some. Here the sample spans 100,000 to 130,000 clones, 80% to 90% being singletons. The sequences come from peripheral blood mononuclear cells (PBMCs), collected before the second cycle of nivolumab. Receptors originate from a human donor with classical Hodgkin lymphoma.

The CDR3 loop is CASSATSGSTTEQFF. CDR3 bases: TGTGCCAGCAGTGCGACTAGCGGGAGTACCACTGAGCAGTTCTTC. The V call is TRBV6-1, the J call TRBJ2-1; TRBD2 matches 12 bases. This CDR3 is built from 15 residues. The germline V gene encodes CDR1 MNHNS and CDR2 SASEGT. V shed 4 bases, J shed 9 bases, and the junction held 7 bases outside the gene matches.

This clone showed up just a few times. The chain carries TRBV6-5 and TRBJ1-1, with D possibly matching TRBD1 (6 bases). This CDR3 region has 15 residues. V was cut by 0 bases and J by 5 bases, with 13 bases left in between. The germline CDR1 and CDR2 sequences are MNHEY and SVGAGI. CDR3 nucleotide sequence: TGTGCCAGCAGTTACTCGGGGGGGGCGTTAACTGAAGCTTTCTTT. This encodes CASSYSGGALTEAFF.

This clone was detected only a few times. The chain has TRBV4-3 and TRBJ1-1; D remains unclear. Germline-derived CDR1 and CDR2 are LGHNA and YSLEER. V shed 0 bases and J shed 3 bases, with 8 bases lying between them. The CDR3 spans 14 residues. CDR3 sequence (DNA): TGCGCCAGCAGCCAAGAAGACTCGGACACTGAAGCTTTCTTT. Amino acid sequence: CASSQEDSDTEAFF.

The V call is TRBV29-1, the J call TRBJ2-5, with D perhaps TRBD1 (6 bases). CDR3 length: 14 residues. Looked up from germline, CDR1 is SQVTM and CDR2 is ANQGSEA. V lost 5 bases to trimming and J lost 2 bases, with 15 bases between them. CDR3 loop: CSVLVLDRQETQYF. In DNA form, the CDR3 reads TGCAGCGTTCTGGTTTTGGACAGACAAGAGACCCAGTACTTC.

This chain connects TRBV4-1 to TRBJ1-2; the D is unclear. V was cut by 7 bases and J by 2 bases, with 11 bases left in between. Germline CDR1 and CDR2: MGHRA and YSYEKL. The CDR3 has 13 amino acids. CDR3 nucleotide sequence: TGCGCCAGCATGGGTATTATGAACTATGGCTACACCTTC. The encoded protein is CASMGIMNYGYTF.

The rearrangement uses TRBV19 and TRBJ1-2; no firm D call. The CDR3 covers 15 residues. V lost 5 bases and J 0 bases, leaving 13 bases between the germline ends. Germline V gene data show CDR1 as LNHDA and CDR2 as SQIVND (reference sequence). This CDR3 is CASSSVGIANYGYTF. For the CDR3, the DNA is TGTGCCAGTAGTTCCGTCGGGATAGCTAACTATGGCTACACCTTC. Full variable domain (missing parts from reference TRBV19 and TRBJ1-2): DGGITQSPKYLFRKEGQNVTLSCEQNLNHDAMYWYRQDPGQGLRLIYYSQIVNDFQKGDIAEGYSVSREKKESFPLTVTSAQKNPTAFYLCASSSVGIANYGYTFGSGTRLTVV.

V and J are TRBV7-2 and TRBJ2-1; D perhaps matches TRBD1 (7 bases). The V end lost 1 base, the J end lost 3 bases, and 16 bases lay between the germline ends. CDR3 length equals 17 residues. Germline V gene data show CDR1 as SGHTA and CDR2 as FQGNSA. The CDR3 DNA follows: TGTGCCAGCAGCTTAGGTTCAGGGGGGATTGTCTACAATGAGCAGTTCTTC. It codes for CASSLGSGGIVYNEQFF.

The CDR3 nucleotides read TGTGCCAGCACCCCATACAGGGGCCCCCCAAGCTCTGGGGCCAACGTCCTGACTTTC. Amino acids: CASTPYRGPPSSGANVLTF. The chain employs TRBV21-1 and TRBJ2-6; the table's D call, TRBD1, has no DNA check behind it. TRBV21-1 is designated a pseudogene. CDR3 length: 19 residues.

The chain carries TRBV11-1 and TRBJ1-1; D perhaps matches TRBD1 (5 bases). V was clipped by 0 bases and J by 1 base, with 9 bases between them. The length of the CDR3 is 15 residues. Germline assignment: CDR1 SGHAT and CDR2 FQDESV (reference sequence). The CDR3 protein is CASSLARGGNTEAFF. DNA for the CDR3: TGTGCCAGCAGCTTAGCTCGCGGGGGGAACACTGAAGCTTTCTTT.

V usage is TRBV18 and J usage is TRBJ1-1; tentative D call: TRBD1 (5 bases). The CDR3 is 15 amino acids. Trimming pared 2 bases from V and 7 bases from J, leaving 17 bases between. Germline V gene data show CDR1 as KGHSH and CDR2 as LQKENI. CDR3 in amino acids: CASSPRRGLSFEAFF. The CDR3 region has the DNA TGTGCCAGCTCACCAAGGAGGGGACTGAGTTTTGAAGCTTTCTTT.

CDR3 residues: CASSQDTRRGTYNEQFF. CDR3 sequence (DNA): TGCGCCAGCAGCCAAGATACGCGAAGGGGTACCTACAATGAGCAGTTCTTC. J is TRBJ2-1 and V is TRBV4-1; D might be TRBD1 (5 bases). The CDR3 is made up of 17 amino acids. Germline lookup yields CDR1 MGHRA and CDR2 YSYEKL. V was cut by 0 bases and J by 2 bases, with 14 bases left in between.

This clone was recorded a few times. The chain recombines TRBV5-1 with TRBJ2-7, with 10 bases matching TRBD1. The CDR3 spans 16 residues. Germline assignment: CDR1 SGHRS and CDR2 YFSETQ. J was trimmed by 0 bases and V by 4 bases; bases with no gene match: 7. CDR3 sequence (DNA): TGCGCCAGCAGCCCGTTGACAGGGGGCACCTCCTACGAGCAGTACTTC. It is translated as CASSPLTGGTSYEQYF.

V gene TRBV29-1 combines with J gene TRBJ2-1, with unresolved D. The CDR3 consists of 14 residues. The germline V gene encodes CDR1 SQVTM and CDR2 ANQGSEA. Trimming stripped 4 bases from V and 0 bases from J, with 10 bases between. CDR3 DNA sequence: TGCAGCGTTGTTGGCCTTCTCTCCTACAATGAGCAGTTCTTC. Translated, it gives CSVVGLLSYNEQFF.

The rearrangement uses TRBV28 and TRBJ2-7; 8 bases agree with TRBD2. Germline CDR1 reads MDHEN; CDR2 reads SYDVKM. J gave up 4 bases and V 7 bases, and 12 bases lay outside the gene matches. This CDR3 comprises 15 residues. CDR3 amino acids: CASTESTGRGYEQYF. The CDR3, as DNA: TGTGCCAGCACCGAGAGTACCGGGAGGGGTTACGAGCAGTACTTC.

The CDR3 here is CASSPGTGVKETQYF. The CDR3 region has the DNA TGTGCCAGTAGTCCCGGGACAGGGGTAAAAGAGACCCAGTACTTC. The chain couples TRBV19 to TRBJ2-5; 10 nucleotides align to TRBD1. Per the germline V gene, CDR1 is LNHDA and CDR2 is SQIVND (reference sequence). CDR3 length equals 15 residues. After removal of 5 bases from V and 3 bases from J, the junction contained 6 bases not matched to a gene. Full variable domain (missing parts from reference TRBV19 and TRBJ2-5): DGGITQSPKYLFRKEGQNVTLSCEQNLNHDAMYWYRQDPGQGLRLIYYSQIVNDFQKGDIAEGYSVSREKKESFPLTVTSAQKNPTAFYLCASSPGTGVKETQYFGPGTRLLVL.

The rearrangement links TRBV5-4 to TRBJ2-3; weak D call: TRBD1 (6 bases). V lost 0 bases, J lost 1 base, and 6 bases lay in between. This CDR3 contains 14 residues. Germline V gene data show CDR1 as SGHNT and CDR2 as YYREEE (reference sequence). As DNA, the CDR3 is TGTGCCAGCAGCTTGGACAGGGGCACAGATACGCAGTATTTT. Its protein is CASSLDRGTDTQYF.

The V call is TRBV5-6, the J call TRBJ1-1, with TRBD1 matching 10 bases. The V gene end was trimmed by 4 bases and the J gene end by 3 bases; junction bases not matched to a gene: 18. CDR3 length equals 19 residues. Germline V gives CDR1 SGHDT, CDR2 YYEEEE. The CDR3 spells CASSPTGGAILTKDTEAFF. DNA for the CDR3: TGTGCCAGCAGCCCGACAGGGGGCGCGATCCTGACGAAGGACACTGAAGCTTTCTTT.

The CDR3, as DNA: TGTGCCAGCAGCTTGAGGTCGGGGGGAAGTCAGCCCCAGCATTTT. Protein: CASSLRSGGSQPQHF. The chain uses TRBV5-8 and TRBJ1-5, with D possibly TRBD1 on 5 matching bases. There are 15 residues in the CDR3. From germline, CDR1 is SGHTS and CDR2 YDEGEE. Trimming removed 1 base at V and 6 bases at J, with 14 bases between.

The V and J genes are TRBV6-5 and TRBJ2-7; possible D gene TRBD2, 5 bases. There are 11 residues in the CDR3. From germline, CDR1 is MNHEY and CDR2 SVGAGI. Trimming pared 5 bases from V and 4 bases from J, leaving 6 bases between. The DNA of the CDR3 is TGTGCCAGCAGTAGACTATACGAGCAGTACTTC. Amino acids: CASSRLYEQYF.

This chain joins TRBV5-1 and TRBJ1-5; weak D call: TRBD1 (5 bases). Germline loops: CDR1 SGHRS, CDR2 YFSETQ. This CDR3 has 18 residues. With 0 bases removed from V and 3 bases from J, the gap between germline ends came to 19 bases. The CDR3 protein is CASSLAARDRYSNQPQHF. The DNA of the CDR3 is TGCGCCAGCAGCTTGGCTGCCCGGGACCGATACTCCAATCAGCCCCAGCATTTT.

The V and J genes are TRBV7-6 and TRBJ2-7, with unresolved D. This CDR3 has 15 residues. The V end was cut by 0 bases, the J end by 3 bases, with 12 bases between. Germline V lookup: CDR1 SGHVS, CDR2 FNYEAQ. CDR3 region: CASSLATAGHYEQYF. In nucleotides, the CDR3 is TGTGCCAGCAGCTTAGCGACGGCCGGTCACTACGAGCAGTACTTC.

This clone came up once. The genes are TRBV18 and TRBJ2-1; 8 bases are shared with TRBD2. With 4 bases clipped from V and 10 bases from J, the junction kept 21 bases outside the gene matches. Per the germline V gene, CDR1 is KGHSH and CDR2 is LQKENI. CDR3 size: 18 residues. CDR3 region: CASSLTSASALSQWEQFF. Here the CDR3 DNA reads TGTGCCAGCTCACTGACTAGCGCCTCAGCTTTATCGCAATGGGAGCAGTTCTTC. The full variable domain, rest sourced from reference TRBV18 and TRBJ2-1, is NAGVMQNPRHLVRRRGQEARLRCSPMKGHSHVYWYRQLPEEGLKFMVYLQKENIIDESGMPKERFSAEFPKEGPSILRIQQVVRGDSAAYFCASSLTSASALSQWEQFFGPGTRLTVL.

There are a few counts of this clone. This rearrangement joins TRBV13 to TRBJ1-2, with a possible D match to TRBD1 (5 bases). This CDR3 comprises 12 residues. CDR1 is PRHDT and CDR2 is FYEKMQ in the germline V gene (reference sequence). V lost 0 bases and J 7 bases, leaving 6 bases between the germline ends. The CDR3 DNA is TGTGCCAGCAGCTTAGGAACAGGTGGCTACACCTTC. Amino acids: CASSLGTGGYTF.

This sequence joins TRBV5-1 and TRBJ1-2; a weak D match, TRBD1 (5 bases). Germline lookup yields CDR1 SGHRS and CDR2 YFSETQ. This CDR3 is built from 13 residues. Trimming removed 3 bases at V and 6 bases at J, with 12 bases between. The DNA for the CDR3 is TGCGCCAGCAGCTCCCCTCAGGGAGATGGCTACACCTTC. Protein sequence: CASSSPQGDGYTF.

The chain links TRBV30 to TRBJ1-1; no definite D call. The V end lost 7 bases, the J end lost 1 base, and 13 bases lay between the germline ends. Germline V gene lookup returns CDR1 GTSNPN and CDR2 SVGIG (reference sequence). This CDR3 spans 13 amino acids. CDR3 DNA sequence: TGTGCCTTCCGGGAGACCCGGAACACTGAAGCTTTCTTT. Translation: CAFRETRNTEAFF.

This chain connects TRBV19 to TRBJ1-1, with no clear D. CDR1 LNHDA and CDR2 SQIVND come from the germline V gene (reference sequence). The V end lost 8 bases, the J end lost 4 bases, and 20 bases lay between the germline ends. There are 15 residues in the CDR3. As DNA, the CDR3 is TGTGCCAGTCTACCTCTTTCCTCTGCGGGCACTGAAGCTTTCTTT. Translation: CASLPLSSAGTEAFF.

V is TRBV6-5 and J is TRBJ1-2; D is unclear. The germline V and J ends were trimmed by 5 bases and 5 bases, with 6 bases remaining between them. This CDR3 region has 11 residues. Germline values: CDR1 MNHEY, CDR2 SVGAGI. The CDR3 reads CASSGRYGYTF. The DNA of the CDR3 is TGTGCCAGCAGTGGGAGGTATGGCTACACCTTC.

The rearrangement uses TRBV27 and TRBJ1-4; no reliable D call. Deletions cut 5 bases from V and 11 bases from J, with 18 bases between. The CDR3 sequence is 14 residues long. CDR1 and CDR2 (germline): MNHEY, SMNVEV (reference sequence). DNA for the CDR3: TGTGCCAGCAGTGTTCAGGCTGAGGTTCGGAAACTGTTTTTT. Its protein is CASSVQAEVRKLFF.